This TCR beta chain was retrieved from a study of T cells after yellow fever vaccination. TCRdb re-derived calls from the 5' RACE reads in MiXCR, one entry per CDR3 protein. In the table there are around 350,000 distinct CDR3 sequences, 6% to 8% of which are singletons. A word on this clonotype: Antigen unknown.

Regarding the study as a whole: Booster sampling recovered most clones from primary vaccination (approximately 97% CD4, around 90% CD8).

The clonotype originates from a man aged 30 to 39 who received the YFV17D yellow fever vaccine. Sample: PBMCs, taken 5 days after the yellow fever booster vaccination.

The CDR3 DNA sequence: TGCAGCGTCCGGGCTAGCGGGAGTAGGGATACGCAGTATTTT. Its protein is CSVRASGSRDTQYF. This rearrangement joins TRBV29-1 to TRBJ2-3, with 10 bases identical to TRBD2. From germline, CDR1 is SQVTM and CDR2 ANQGSEA. Trimming took 6 bases from V and 6 from J; bases not matched to a gene: 9. The CDR3 sequence is 14 residues long.